This record looks at one TCR beta chain sequence and its context. The data are from a study of control samples from healthy donors and cancer patients. TCRdb keeps only in-frame clones here, not all; method: immunoSEQ multiplex PCR. This sample has about 69,000 clones, with around four fifths found just once. The clonotype comes from a woman in her forties or fifties with lung cancer. The source material was PBMCs.

CDR3 residues: CASSQWEPANTGELFF. CDR3 DNA: TGCGCCAGCAGCCAATGGGAACCCGCGAACACCGGGGAGCTGTTTTTT. This chain uses TRBV4-1 with TRBJ2-2; no reliable D call. Trimming took off 2 bases at V and 0 bases at J, with 10 bases between the two ends. The CDR3 is made up of 16 amino acids. Germline V lookup: CDR1 MGHRA, CDR2 YSYEKL.